The 17 T cell receptor beta chains below come from one sample, sequenced in a study of blood T cell repertoires in COVID-19. Clones were sequenced by immunoSEQ multiplex PCR, and TCRdb holds only the in-frame ones, with some missing. The data show roughly 130,000 clones, with about 79% seen just once and around 15% held by the top ten. What was sequenced was peripheral blood. The source is a woman aged 50 to 65 with acute or convalescent COVID-19.

The CDR3 spells CASSSPETSTDTQYF. The CDR3 nucleotides read TGTGCCAGCAGCTCTCCGGAGACTAGCACAGATACGCAGTATTTT. This sequence joins TRBV13 and TRBJ2-3; D uncertain. Between the trimmed V and J ends, which lost 4 bases and 0 bases, there was a span of 11 bases. The CDR3 length is 15 residues. Per germline, CDR1 PRHDT and CDR2 FYEKMQ (reference sequence).

The rearrangement links TRBV7-2 to TRBJ2-1; TRBD1 aligns across 9 bases. The V gene's germline CDR1 is SGHTA and CDR2 FQGNSA. Trimming cost V 4 bases and J 8 bases; bases outside gene matches: 6. The CDR3 extends over 14 amino acids. In nucleotides, the CDR3 is TGTGCCAGCAGCTCAAGGGACAGGGCCGATGAGCAGTTCTTC. This sequence encodes CASSSRDRADEQFF.

The CDR3 region has the DNA TGTGCCAGCAGTTTAGCTATCGGCGGGGAGCAGTTCTTC. Protein product: CASSLAIGGEQFF. This chain connects TRBV28 to TRBJ2-1, with D perhaps TRBD2 (5 bases). CDR1 is MDHEN and CDR2 is SYDVKM in the germline V gene. This CDR3 is built from 13 residues. V dropped 2 bases and J dropped 10 bases, with 12 bases sitting between them. Full variable domain (outside the CDR3, taken from reference TRBV28 and TRBJ2-1): DVKVTQSSRYLVKRTGEKVFLECVQDMDHENMFWYRQDPGLGLRLIYFSYDVKMKEKGDIPEGYSVSREKKERFSLILESASTNQTSMYLCASSLAIGGEQFFGPGTRLTVL.

The V call is TRBV6-5, the J call TRBJ1-5; TRBD1 matches at 9 bases. Germline values: CDR1 MNHEY, CDR2 SVGAGI. The CDR3 sequence is 15 residues long. V was clipped by 5 bases and J by 3 bases; unmatched bases: 5. Written as DNA, the CDR3 is TGTGCCAGCAGTCCGACAGGGGGAATCAATCAGCCCCAGCATTTT. It encodes CASSPTGGINQPQHF.

The chain recombines TRBV11-2 with TRBJ2-3; 9 bases match TRBD2. This CDR3 comprises 16 residues. Germline loops: CDR1 SGHAT, CDR2 FQNNGV. J gave up 1 base and V 7 bases, and 9 bases lay outside the gene matches. This CDR3 is CASNLGTSYGTDTQYF. The CDR3 region has the DNA TGTGCCAGCAACCTAGGGACTAGCTATGGCACAGATACGCAGTATTTT.

This rearrangement joins TRBV12-3 or TRBV12-4 to TRBJ1-1; no clear D gene. Trimming took 3 bases from V and 1 from J, leaving 6 bases between them. CDR3 length: 13 amino acids. The CDR3 nucleotides are TGTGCCAGCAGTTTTGGCGGGAACACTGAAGCTTTCTTT. Translating gives CASSFGGNTEAFF.

The chain carries TRBV21-1 and TRBJ2-7; the tabulated D call, TRBD1, remains unverified against the DNA. TRBV21-1 is a recognized pseudogene. There are 18 residues in the CDR3. The DNA for the CDR3 is TGTGCCAGCAGCCCCCGATGCTCGACAATCTGTCGAACCTACGAGCAGTACTTC. This codes for CASSPRCSTICRTYEQYF.

V and J are TRBV6-4 and TRBJ2-1; TRBD2 aligns across 10 bases. The V and J ends lost 8 bases and 5 bases, in that order; junction bases with no gene match: 6. Germline CDR1 reads MRHNA; CDR2 reads SNTAGT. This CDR3 is 14 amino acids long. CDR3: CASGRSGGDNEQFF. CDR3 DNA sequence: TGTGCCAGCGGTAGAAGCGGGGGGGACAATGAGCAGTTCTTC.

V usage is TRBV6-5 and J usage is TRBJ1-1, with 8 nucleotides matching TRBD1. Germline trimming cut 6 bases from V and 1 base from J; bases unmatched to any gene: 4. CDR3 length: 14 amino acids. CDR1 and CDR2 (germline): MNHEY, SVGAGI. The CDR3 nucleotides are TGTGCCAGCAGAGGACAGGGTTCGAACACTGAAGCTTTCTTT. It specifies CASRGQGSNTEAFF.

The table lists this clone with a count of one. The chain combines TRBV11-2 with TRBJ1-6, with a tentative D call TRBD1 (5 bases). Germline V lookup: CDR1 SGHAT, CDR2 FQNNGV. Trimming stripped 5 bases from V and 11 bases from J, with 13 bases between. This CDR3 comprises 13 residues. CDR3 amino acids: CASSPRAQAPLHF. The CDR3 DNA reads as TGTGCCAGCAGCCCCCGGGCACAGGCACCCCTCCACTTT.

V and J are TRBV5-1 and TRBJ1-2; D might be TRBD1 (5 bases). The CDR3 loop spans 14 amino acids. Trimming stripped 4 bases from V and 1 base from J, with 11 bases between. The germline CDR1 and CDR2 sequences are SGHRS and YFSETQ. CDR3 loop: CASSTSDSNYGYTF. In DNA, the CDR3 is TGCGCCAGCAGCACATCTGACAGTAACTATGGCTACACCTTC.

This sequence joins TRBV29-1 and TRBJ2-1; D is perhaps TRBD2 (6 bases). V shed 4 bases and J shed 6 bases, with 22 bases lying between them. This CDR3 spans 16 amino acids. Germline CDR1 reads SQVTM; CDR2 reads ANQGSEA. In nucleotides, the CDR3 is TGCAGCGTTGCTGAACGCACTCCGGGGGATACCAATGAGCAGTTCTTC. Its translation is CSVAERTPGDTNEQFF.

The rearrangement joins TRBV15 to TRBJ1-1; TRBD1 is a possible D gene (5 bases). CDR1 LNHNV and CDR2 YYDKDF come from the germline V gene (reference sequence). The CDR3 length is 14 residues. Trimming left V 1 base short and J 7 bases short, with 13 bases between. In DNA, the CDR3 is TGTGCCACCAGCAGAGCAGGGAATCAGATTGAAGCTTTCTTT. It codes for CATSRAGNQIEAFF.

The chain has TRBV3-1 (or the pseudogene TRBV3-2) and TRBJ1-1; 10 bases fit TRBD1. Germline V gives CDR1 LGHDT, CDR2 YNNKEL (reference sequence). The CDR3 is 16 amino acids. The junction had 4 bases not matched to a gene; V was cut back by 3 bases and J by 0 bases. This chain's CDR3 is CASSHDRGHVNTEAFF. The CDR3 coding sequence is TGTGCCAGCAGCCATGACAGGGGGCATGTGAACACTGAAGCTTTCTTT.

The genes are TRBV24-1 and TRBJ2-2; D is unresolved. Germline CDR1 and CDR2: KGHDR and SFDVKD. Trimming shortened V by 8 bases and J by 3 bases, and 9 bases separated the two germline ends. This CDR3 has 13 residues. CDR3 loop: CATTNRDTGELFF. For the CDR3, the DNA is TGTGCCACCACTAATCGGGACACCGGGGAGCTGTTTTTT.

This clone occurred once. The rearrangement joins TRBV6-2 or TRBV6-3 to TRBJ1-1, with D uncertain. Trimming pared 3 bases from V and 2 bases from J, leaving 10 bases between. Germline assignment: CDR1 MNHEY and CDR2 SVGEGT. The CDR3 totals 14 residues. The CDR3 spells CASSYWEDNTEAFF. The CDR3 DNA sequence: TGTGCCAGCAGTTATTGGGAGGACAACACTGAAGCTTTCTTT.

This chain links TRBV12-3 or TRBV12-4 with TRBJ2-3; 7 bases line up with TRBD1. V trimming: 3 bases; J trimming: 6 bases; junction bases outside the gene matches: 3. The CDR3 has 13 residues. This CDR3 reads CASSLGTVDTQYF. CDR3 bases: TGTGCCAGCAGTTTGGGGACAGTGGATACGCAGTATTTT.